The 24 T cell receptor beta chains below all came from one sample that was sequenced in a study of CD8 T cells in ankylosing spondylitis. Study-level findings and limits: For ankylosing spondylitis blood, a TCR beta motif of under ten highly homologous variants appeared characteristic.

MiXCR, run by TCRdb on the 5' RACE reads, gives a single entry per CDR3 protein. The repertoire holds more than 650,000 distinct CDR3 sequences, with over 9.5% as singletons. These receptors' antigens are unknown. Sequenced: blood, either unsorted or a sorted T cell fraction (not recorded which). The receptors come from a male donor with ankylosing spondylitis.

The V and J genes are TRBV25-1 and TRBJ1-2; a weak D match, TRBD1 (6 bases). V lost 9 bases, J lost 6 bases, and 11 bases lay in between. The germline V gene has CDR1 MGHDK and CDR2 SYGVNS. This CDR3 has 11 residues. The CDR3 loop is CASRQADGYTF. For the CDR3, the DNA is TGTGCCAGTAGACAGGCCGATGGCTACACCTTC.

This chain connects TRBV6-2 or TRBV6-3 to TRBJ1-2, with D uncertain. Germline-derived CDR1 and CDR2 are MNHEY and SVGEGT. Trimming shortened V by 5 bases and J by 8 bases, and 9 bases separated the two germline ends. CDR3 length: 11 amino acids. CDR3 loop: CASSTGVGYTF. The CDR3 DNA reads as TGTGCCAGCAGTACTGGGGTCGGCTACACCTTC.

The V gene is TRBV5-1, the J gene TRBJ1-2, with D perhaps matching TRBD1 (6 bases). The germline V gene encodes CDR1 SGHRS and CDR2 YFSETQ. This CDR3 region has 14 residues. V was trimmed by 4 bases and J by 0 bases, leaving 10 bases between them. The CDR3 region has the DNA TGCGCCAGCAGCACGACAGGTTCTAACTATGGCTACACCTTC. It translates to CASSTTGSNYGYTF.

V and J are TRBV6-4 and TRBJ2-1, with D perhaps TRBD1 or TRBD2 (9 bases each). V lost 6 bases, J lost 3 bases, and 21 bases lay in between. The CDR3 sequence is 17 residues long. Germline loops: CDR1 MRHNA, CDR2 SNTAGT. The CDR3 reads CASRRTGAGGLYNEQFF. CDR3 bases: TGTGCCAGCAGACGGACAGGGGCGGGGGGGCTCTACAATGAGCAGTTCTTC.

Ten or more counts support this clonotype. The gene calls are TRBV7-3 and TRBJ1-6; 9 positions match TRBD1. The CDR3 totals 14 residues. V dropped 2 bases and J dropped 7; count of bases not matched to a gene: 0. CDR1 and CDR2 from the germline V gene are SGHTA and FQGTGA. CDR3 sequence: CASSLGTGNSPLHF. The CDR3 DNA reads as TGTGCCAGCAGCTTAGGGACAGGGAATTCACCCCTCCACTTT.

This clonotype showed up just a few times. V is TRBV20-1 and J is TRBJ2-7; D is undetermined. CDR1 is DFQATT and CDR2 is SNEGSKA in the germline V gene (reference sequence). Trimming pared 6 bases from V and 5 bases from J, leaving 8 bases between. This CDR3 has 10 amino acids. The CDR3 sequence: CSAGTHEQYF. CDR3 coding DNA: TGCAGTGCAGGTACCCACGAGCAGTACTTC.

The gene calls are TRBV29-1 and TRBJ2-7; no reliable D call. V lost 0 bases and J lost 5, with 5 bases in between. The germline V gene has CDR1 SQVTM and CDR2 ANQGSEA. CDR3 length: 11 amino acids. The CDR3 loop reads CSVEDSHEQYF. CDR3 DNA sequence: TGCAGCGTTGAAGATAGCCACGAGCAGTACTTC.

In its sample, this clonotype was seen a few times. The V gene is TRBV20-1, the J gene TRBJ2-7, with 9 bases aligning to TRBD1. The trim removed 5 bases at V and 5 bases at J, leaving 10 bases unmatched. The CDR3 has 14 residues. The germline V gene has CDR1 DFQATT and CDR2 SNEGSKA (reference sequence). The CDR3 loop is CSAETGTGTDEQYF. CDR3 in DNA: TGCAGTGCTGAAACCGGGACAGGGACGGACGAGCAGTACTTC.

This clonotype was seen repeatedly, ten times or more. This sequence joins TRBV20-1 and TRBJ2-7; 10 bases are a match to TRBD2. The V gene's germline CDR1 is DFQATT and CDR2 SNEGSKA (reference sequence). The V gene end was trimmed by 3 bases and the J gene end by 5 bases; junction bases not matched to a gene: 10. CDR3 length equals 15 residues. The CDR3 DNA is TGCAGTGCTAGTGAGCTAGCGGGAGTGAGGGACGAGCAGTACTTC. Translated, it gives CSASELAGVRDEQYF.

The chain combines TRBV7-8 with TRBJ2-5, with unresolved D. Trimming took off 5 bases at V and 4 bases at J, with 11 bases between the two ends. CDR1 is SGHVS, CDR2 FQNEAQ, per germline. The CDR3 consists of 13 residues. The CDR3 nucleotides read TGTGCCAGCAGCCGTACTATATTAGAGACCCAGTACTTC. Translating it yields CASSRTILETQYF.

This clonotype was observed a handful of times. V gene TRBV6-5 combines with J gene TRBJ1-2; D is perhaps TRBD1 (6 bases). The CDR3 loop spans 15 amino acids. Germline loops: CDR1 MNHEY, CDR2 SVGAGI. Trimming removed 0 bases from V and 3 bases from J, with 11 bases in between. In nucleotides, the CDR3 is TGTGCCAGCAGTTACTCGGTGGACAGCTACTATGGCTACACCTTC. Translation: CASSYSVDSYYGYTF.

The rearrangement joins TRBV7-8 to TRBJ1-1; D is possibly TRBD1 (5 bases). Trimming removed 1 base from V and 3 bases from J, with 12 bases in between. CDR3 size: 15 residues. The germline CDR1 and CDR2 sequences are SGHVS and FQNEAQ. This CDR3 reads CASSLVGGMDTEAFF. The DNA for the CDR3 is TGTGCCAGCAGCTTAGTGGGGGGTATGGACACTGAAGCTTTCTTT. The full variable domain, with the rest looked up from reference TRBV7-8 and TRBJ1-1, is GAGVSQSPRYKVAKRGQDVALRCDPISGHVSLFWYQQALGQGPEFLTYFQNEAQLDKSGLPSDRFFAERPEGSVSTLKIQRTQQEDSAVYLCASSLVGGMDTEAFFGQGTRLTVV.

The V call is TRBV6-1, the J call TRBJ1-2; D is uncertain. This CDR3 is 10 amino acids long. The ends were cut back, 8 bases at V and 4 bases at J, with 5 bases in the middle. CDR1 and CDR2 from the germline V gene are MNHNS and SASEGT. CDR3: CASYSYGYTF. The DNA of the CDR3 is TGTGCCAGCTACAGCTATGGCTACACCTTC.

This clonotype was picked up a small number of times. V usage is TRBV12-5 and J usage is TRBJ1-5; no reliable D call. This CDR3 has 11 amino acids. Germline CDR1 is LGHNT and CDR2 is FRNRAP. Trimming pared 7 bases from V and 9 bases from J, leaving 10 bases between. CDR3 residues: CASALLGPQHF. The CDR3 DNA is TGTGCTAGTGCTCTACTCGGGCCCCAGCATTTT.

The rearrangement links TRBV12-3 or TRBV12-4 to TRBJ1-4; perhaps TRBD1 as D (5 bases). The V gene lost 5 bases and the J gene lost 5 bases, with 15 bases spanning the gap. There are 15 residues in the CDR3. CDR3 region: CASSPGGALNEKLFF. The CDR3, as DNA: TGTGCCAGCAGTCCCGGGGGAGCTTTAAATGAAAAACTGTTTTTT.

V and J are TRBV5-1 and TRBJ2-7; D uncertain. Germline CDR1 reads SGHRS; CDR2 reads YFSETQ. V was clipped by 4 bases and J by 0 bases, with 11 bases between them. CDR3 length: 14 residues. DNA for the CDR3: TGCGCCAGCAGCAAACTGCCTAGCTCCTACGAGCAGTACTTC. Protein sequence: CASSKLPSSYEQYF.

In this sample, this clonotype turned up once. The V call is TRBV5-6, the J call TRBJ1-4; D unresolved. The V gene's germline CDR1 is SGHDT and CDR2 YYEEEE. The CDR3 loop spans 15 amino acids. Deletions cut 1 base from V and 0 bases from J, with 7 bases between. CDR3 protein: CASSLKGTTNEKLFF. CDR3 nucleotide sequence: TGTGCCAGCAGCTTGAAGGGAACAACTAATGAAAAACTGTTTTTT.

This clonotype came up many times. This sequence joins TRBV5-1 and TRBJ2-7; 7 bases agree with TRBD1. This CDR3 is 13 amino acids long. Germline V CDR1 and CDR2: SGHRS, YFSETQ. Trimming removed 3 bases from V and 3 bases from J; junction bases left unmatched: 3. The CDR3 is CASSWGQNYEQYF. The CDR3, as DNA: TGCGCCAGCAGCTGGGGACAGAACTACGAGCAGTACTTC.

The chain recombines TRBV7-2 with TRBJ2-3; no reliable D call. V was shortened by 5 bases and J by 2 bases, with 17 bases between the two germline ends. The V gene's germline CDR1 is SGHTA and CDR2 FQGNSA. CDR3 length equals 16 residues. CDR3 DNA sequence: TGTGCCAGCAGCCCCAGAGCCCAGCTGGTCACAGATACGCAGTATTTT. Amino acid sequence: CASSPRAQLVTDTQYF.

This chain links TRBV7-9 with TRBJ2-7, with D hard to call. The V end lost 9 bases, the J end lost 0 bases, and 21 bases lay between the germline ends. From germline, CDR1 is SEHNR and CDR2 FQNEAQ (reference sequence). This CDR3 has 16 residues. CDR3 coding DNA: TGTGCCAGTACCACGAATCGAATGGTCCTCTCCTACGAGCAGTACTTC. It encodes CASTTNRMVLSYEQYF.

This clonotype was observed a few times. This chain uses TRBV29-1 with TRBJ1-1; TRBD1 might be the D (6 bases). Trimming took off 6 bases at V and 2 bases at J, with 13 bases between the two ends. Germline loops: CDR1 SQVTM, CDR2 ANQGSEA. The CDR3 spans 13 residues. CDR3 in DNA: TGCAGCGTCCACGGACAGTTAAACACTGAAGCTTTCTTT. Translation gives CSVHGQLNTEAFF.

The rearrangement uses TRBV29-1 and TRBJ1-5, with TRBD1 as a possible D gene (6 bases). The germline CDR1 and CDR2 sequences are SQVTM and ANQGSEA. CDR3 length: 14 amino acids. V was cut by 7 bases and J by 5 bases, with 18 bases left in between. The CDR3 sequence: CSAAQGSGDQPQHF. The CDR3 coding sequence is TGCAGCGCCGCCCAGGGGAGCGGAGATCAGCCCCAGCATTTT.

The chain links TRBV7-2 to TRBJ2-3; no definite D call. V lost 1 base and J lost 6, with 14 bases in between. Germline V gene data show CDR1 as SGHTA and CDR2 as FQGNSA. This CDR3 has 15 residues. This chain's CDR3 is CASSLEFGPSDTQYF. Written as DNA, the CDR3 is TGTGCCAGCAGCTTAGAGTTCGGTCCTTCGGATACGCAGTATTTT.

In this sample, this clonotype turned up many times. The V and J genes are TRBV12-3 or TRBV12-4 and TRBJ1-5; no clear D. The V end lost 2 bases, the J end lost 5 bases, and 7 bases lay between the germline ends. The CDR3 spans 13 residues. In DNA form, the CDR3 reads TGTGCCAGCAGTTTAACCCCAGATCAGCCCCAGCATTTT. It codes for CASSLTPDQPQHF.